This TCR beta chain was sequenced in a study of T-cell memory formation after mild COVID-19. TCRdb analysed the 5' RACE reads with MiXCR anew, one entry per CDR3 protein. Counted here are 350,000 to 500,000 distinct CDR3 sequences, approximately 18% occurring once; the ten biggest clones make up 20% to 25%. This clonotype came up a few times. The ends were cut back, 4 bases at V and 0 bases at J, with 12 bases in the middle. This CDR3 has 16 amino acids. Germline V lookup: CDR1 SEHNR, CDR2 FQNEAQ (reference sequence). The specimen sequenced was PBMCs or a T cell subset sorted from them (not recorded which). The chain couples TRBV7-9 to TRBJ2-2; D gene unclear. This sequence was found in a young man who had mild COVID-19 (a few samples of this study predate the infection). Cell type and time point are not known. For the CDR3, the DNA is TGTGCCAGCAGCTCCACTGGACGTGCGAACACCGGGGAGCTGTTTTTT. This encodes CASSSTGRANTGELFF.